The present entry profiles one T cell receptor (beta chain) with its context. Antigen unknown. The data were obtained in a study of early T cells in non-severe SARS-CoV-2 infection. Study at large: Unsorted whole blood bulk RNA was sequenced, with unpaired chains. Regarding the study as a whole: Using VDJdb, the matching emphasized anti-spike CD8 responses while missing private and CD4 specificities.

V shed 1 base and J shed 0 bases, with 13 bases lying between them. From germline, CDR1 is MNHNS and CDR2 SASEGT. This CDR3 is 17 amino acids long. Tagging with unique molecular identifiers was applied to individual cDNA molecules. TCRdb analysed the 5' RACE reads with MiXCR anew, one entry per CDR3 protein. The sample has about 50,000 distinct CDR3 sequences; 6% to 8% are singletons. This receptor was identified in an adult who was a healthcare worker with PCR-confirmed SARS-CoV-2 infection or an uninfected control (not recorded which). This rearrangement joins TRBV6-1 to TRBJ2-4; the D is unclear. The source material was whole blood, sampled at baseline. The CDR3 DNA follows: TGTGCCAGCAGTGAAGTTAAAGCCACCTTAGCCAAAAACATTCAGTACTTC. Its protein is CASSEVKATLAKNIQYF.